This is a list of T cell receptor beta chains from one sample in a study of beta chain features in type 1 diabetes. Libraries were prepared by immunoSEQ multiplex PCR; TCRdb keeps only in-frame clonotypes and omits some of them. The repertoire includes under 900,000 clones, roughly a sixth of them detected once, and around 0.02% sits in the top ten. Sequenced input: naive CD4+ T cells from blood. The receptors were sampled from a woman younger than 35 in good health. Both conserved end residues are part of each CDR3. Fields, in order: J gene, clone size, D gene, V gene, CDR3 DNA, CDR3 protein. A D gene is named only where the DNA matches it firmly. Clone size is given for some rows only: seen once, a few or many times, or a class if the clone is expanded.

J: TRBJ2-2; size: -; D: TRBD2; V: TRBV5-6; DNA: TGTGCCAGCAGCTTGGCGGGACTAGCGGCGAACACCGGGGAGCTGTTTTTT; CDR3: CASSLAGLAANTGELFF
J: TRBJ2-5; size: -; D: -; V: TRBV29-1; DNA: TGCAGCGTTGAAAAGACAGCTCAAGAGACCCAGTACTTC; CDR3: CSVEKTAQETQYF
J: TRBJ2-7; size: -; D: -; V: TRBV7-9; DNA: TGTGCCAGCAGCTTAGGTACCACAAGCGGTTTCTACGAGCAGTACTTC; CDR3: CASSLGTTSGFYEQYF
J: TRBJ2-7; size: -; D: TRBD1; V: TRBV7-6; DNA: TGTGCCAGCAGCCTAAGGGGCCGGGACAGGGTATACCACGAGCAGTACTTC; CDR3: CASSLRGRDRVYHEQYF
J: TRBJ1-2; size: few; D: -; V: TRBV29-1; DNA: TGCAGCGTTCCTAACTGGGGCCAGAGTTATTATGGCTACACCTTC; CDR3: CSVPNWGQSYYGYTF
J: TRBJ2-7; size: few; D: -; V: TRBV6-6; DNA: TGTGCCAGCGTCCAGGGAGGTGCCTACGAGCAGTACTTC; CDR3: CASVQGGAYEQYF
J: TRBJ1-4; size: few; D: -; V: TRBV7-9; DNA: TGTGCCAGCAGCTATCAGGAGGCTGAAAAACTGTTTTTT; CDR3: CASSYQEAEKLFF
J: TRBJ2-1; size: -; D: -; V: TRBV7-9; DNA: TGTGCCAGCAGCTTGGGGAGCTCCTACAATGAGCAGTTCTTC; CDR3: CASSLGSSYNEQFF
J: TRBJ2-3; size: -; D: TRBD1; V: TRBV7-3; DNA: TGTGCCAGCAGCCTGACAGGGGGGAGGGATACGCAGTATTTT; CDR3: CASSLTGGRDTQYF
J: TRBJ2-2; size: few; D: TRBD1; V: TRBV10-3; DNA: TGTGCCATCAATCCGAGACAGGGTTCCGGGGAGCTGTTTTTT; CDR3: CAINPRQGSGELFF
J: TRBJ2-7; size: -; D: TRBD2; V: TRBV6-6; DNA: TGTGCCAGCAGTCCAATCCTAGCGGGAGTCTACGAGCAGTACTTC; CDR3: CASSPILAGVYEQYF
J: TRBJ1-5; size: few; D: -; V: TRBV6-5; DNA: TGTGCCAGCAGTTACGGGCTGGGGTACAATCAGCCCCAGCATTTT; CDR3: CASSYGLGYNQPQHF
J: TRBJ1-2; size: few; D: -; V: TRBV29-1; DNA: TGCAGCGTTGAAGATCCGGGTTCTAACTATGGCTACACCTTC; CDR3: CSVEDPGSNYGYTF
J: TRBJ1-2; size: -; D: -; V: TRBV5-6; DNA: TGTGCCAGCAGCTTGGGCCCGGACGGCTACTATGGCTACACCTTC; CDR3: CASSLGPDGYYGYTF
J: TRBJ1-2; size: -; D: -; V: TRBV10-3; DNA: TGTGCCATCAGTGACCAAGGGGACGGCAACTATGGCTACACCTTC; CDR3: CAISDQGDGNYGYTF
J: TRBJ1-1; size: -; D: -; V: TRBV19; DNA: TGTGCCACTTTGGACAGAAAATTGAACACTGAAGCTTTCTTT; CDR3: CATLDRKLNTEAFF
J: TRBJ2-7; size: -; D: TRBD2; V: TRBV2; DNA: TGTGCCAGCGCTCGACTAGCGGGAGTATCCTACGAGCAGTACTTC; CDR3: CASARLAGVSYEQYF
J: TRBJ2-7; size: few; D: TRBD1; V: TRBV28; DNA: TGTGCCAGCACCACAGGGGGCGCGAGGCTTTGGGAGCAGTACTTC; CDR3: CASTTGGARLWEQYF
J: TRBJ1-5; size: few; D: -; V: TRBV19; DNA: TGTGCCAGTAGAAACAGGGTCTTTAGCAATCAGCCCCAGCATTTT; CDR3: CASRNRVFSNQPQHF
J: TRBJ1-4; size: -; D: -; V: TRBV5-6; DNA: TGTGCCAGCAGCTTCTGGCTGTCTAATGAAAAACTGTTTTTT; CDR3: CASSFWLSNEKLFF
J: TRBJ2-5; size: few; D: TRBD1; V: TRBV2; DNA: TGTGCCAGCAAGTTTGGGCAGGGGGACCAAGAGACCCAGTACTTC; CDR3: CASKFGQGDQETQYF
J: TRBJ1-5; size: -; D: TRBD1; V: TRBV6-6; DNA: TGTGCCAGCAGCAGGGACAGAGATCAGCCCCAGCATTTT; CDR3: CASSRDRDQPQHF